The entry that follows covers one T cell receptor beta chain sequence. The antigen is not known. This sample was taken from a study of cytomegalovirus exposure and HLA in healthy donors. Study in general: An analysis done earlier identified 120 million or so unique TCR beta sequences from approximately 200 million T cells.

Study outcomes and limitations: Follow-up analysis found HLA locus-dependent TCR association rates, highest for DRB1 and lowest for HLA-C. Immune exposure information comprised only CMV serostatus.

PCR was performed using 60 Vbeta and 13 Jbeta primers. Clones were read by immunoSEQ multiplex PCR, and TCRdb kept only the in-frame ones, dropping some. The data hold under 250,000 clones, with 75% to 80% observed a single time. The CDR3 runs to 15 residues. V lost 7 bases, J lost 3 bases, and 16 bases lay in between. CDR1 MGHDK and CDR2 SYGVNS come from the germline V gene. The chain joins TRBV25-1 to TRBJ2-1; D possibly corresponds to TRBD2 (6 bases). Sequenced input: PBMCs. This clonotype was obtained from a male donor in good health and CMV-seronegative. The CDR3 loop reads CASIRAGANYNEQFF. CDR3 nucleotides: TGTGCCAGCATTAGAGCGGGTGCAAACTACAATGAGCAGTTCTTC.